The sequence of this T cell receptor (beta chain) was determined in a study of breast tumors, draining lymph nodes, adjacent tissues. Study conclusions and caveats: That most tumor T cells come from lymph nodes remained unproven. Findings are consistent with lymph node origin and intratumoral expansion of most tumor T cells.

Concerning this clonotype itself: Its target is not known.

TCRdb processed the multiplex PCR reads anew with MiXCR; each CDR3 protein has one entry. The sample carries approximately 180,000 distinct CDR3 sequences, roughly 35% recorded once. Breast cancer patients provided tissue from their axillary draining lymph nodes. The ends lost 6 bases at V and 1 base at J; junction bases unmatched: 8. The germline V gene has CDR1 MNHNY and CDR2 SVGAGI (reference sequence). CDR3 length equals 16 residues. The chain uses TRBV6-6 and TRBJ2-2; 7 positions agree with TRBD1. The receptor was isolated from a female donor with breast cancer. Some clones in this sample may be carry-over from other donors' samples. The sequencing input was axillary lymph node tissue. The CDR3: CASSLPGTVNTGELFF. The DNA for the CDR3 is TGTGCCAGCAGCTTACCCGGGACAGTGAACACCGGGGAGCTGTTTTTT.